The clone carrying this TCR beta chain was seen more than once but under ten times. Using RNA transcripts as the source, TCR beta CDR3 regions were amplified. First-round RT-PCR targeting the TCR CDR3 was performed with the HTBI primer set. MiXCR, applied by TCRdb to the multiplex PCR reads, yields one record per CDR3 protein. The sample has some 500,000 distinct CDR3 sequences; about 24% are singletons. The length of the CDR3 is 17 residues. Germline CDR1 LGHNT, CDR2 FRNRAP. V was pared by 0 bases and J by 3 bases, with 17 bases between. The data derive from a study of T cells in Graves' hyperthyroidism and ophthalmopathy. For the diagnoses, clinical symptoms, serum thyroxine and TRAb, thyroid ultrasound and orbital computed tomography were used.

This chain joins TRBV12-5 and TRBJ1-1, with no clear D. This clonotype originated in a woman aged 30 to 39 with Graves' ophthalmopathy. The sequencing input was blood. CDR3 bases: TGTGCTAGTGGTTTGGTTTTACTGGAGCCGCGGGACACTGAAGCTTTCTTT. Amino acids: CASGLVLLEPRDTEAFF.